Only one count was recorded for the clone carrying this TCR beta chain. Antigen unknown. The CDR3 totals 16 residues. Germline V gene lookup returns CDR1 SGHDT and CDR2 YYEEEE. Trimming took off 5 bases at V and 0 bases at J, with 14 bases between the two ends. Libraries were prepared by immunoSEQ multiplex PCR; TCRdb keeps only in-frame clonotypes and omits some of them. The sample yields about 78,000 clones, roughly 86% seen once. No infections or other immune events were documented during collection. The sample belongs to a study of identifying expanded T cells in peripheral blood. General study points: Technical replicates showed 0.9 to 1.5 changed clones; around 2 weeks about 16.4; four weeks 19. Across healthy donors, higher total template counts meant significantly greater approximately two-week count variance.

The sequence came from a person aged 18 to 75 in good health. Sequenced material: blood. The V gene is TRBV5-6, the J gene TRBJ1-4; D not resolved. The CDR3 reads CASSLPPGTTNEKLFF. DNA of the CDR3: TGTGCCAGCAGTCTTCCTCCGGGAACAACTAATGAAAAACTGTTTTTT.